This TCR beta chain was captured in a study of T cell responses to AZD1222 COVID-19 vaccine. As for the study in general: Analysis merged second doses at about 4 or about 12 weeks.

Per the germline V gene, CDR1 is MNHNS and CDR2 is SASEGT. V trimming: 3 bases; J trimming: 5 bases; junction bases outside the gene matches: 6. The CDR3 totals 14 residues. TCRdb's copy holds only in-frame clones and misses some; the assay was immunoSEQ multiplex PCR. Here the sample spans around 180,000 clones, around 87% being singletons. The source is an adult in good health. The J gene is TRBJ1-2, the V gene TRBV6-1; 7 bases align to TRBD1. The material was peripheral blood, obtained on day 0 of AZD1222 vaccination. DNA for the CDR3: TGTGCCAGCAGTGACCGACCGACAGGGTATGGCTACACCTTC. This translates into CASSDRPTGYGYTF.